This T cell receptor beta chain was sequenced during a study of neurological immune-mediated disorders. The cDNA was synthesized by 5'RACE incorporating 10-nucleotide random UMIs. Every sequencing run produced over 180 million TCR-beta sequences that came from 15-18 subjects. MiXCR, applied by TCRdb to the 5' RACE reads, yields one record per CDR3 protein. The sample consists of tens of thousands of distinct CDR3 sequences, about 25% of them appearing once. This CDR3 region has 15 residues. Germline-derived CDR1 and CDR2 are SGHRS and YFSETQ. Points on this clonotype: Mismatch with germline at one junction end may stem from a read error.

The source material was PBMCs. J is TRBJ1-4 and V is TRBV5-1, with 7 bases identical to TRBD1. This TCR came from a woman between 70 and 85 years old in good health. The CDR3 is CTSSPWDSAKEKLFF. The CDR3 DNA follows: TGCACCAGCAGCCCATGGGACAGTGCAAAAGAAAAACTGTTTTTT. The full variable domain, rest sourced from reference TRBV5-1 and TRBJ1-4, is KAGVTQTPRYLIKTRGQQVTLSCSPISGHRSVSWYQQTPGQGLQFLFEYFSETQRNKGNFPGRFSGRQFSNSRSEMNVSTLELGDSALYLCTSSPWDSAKEKLFFGSGTQLSVL.